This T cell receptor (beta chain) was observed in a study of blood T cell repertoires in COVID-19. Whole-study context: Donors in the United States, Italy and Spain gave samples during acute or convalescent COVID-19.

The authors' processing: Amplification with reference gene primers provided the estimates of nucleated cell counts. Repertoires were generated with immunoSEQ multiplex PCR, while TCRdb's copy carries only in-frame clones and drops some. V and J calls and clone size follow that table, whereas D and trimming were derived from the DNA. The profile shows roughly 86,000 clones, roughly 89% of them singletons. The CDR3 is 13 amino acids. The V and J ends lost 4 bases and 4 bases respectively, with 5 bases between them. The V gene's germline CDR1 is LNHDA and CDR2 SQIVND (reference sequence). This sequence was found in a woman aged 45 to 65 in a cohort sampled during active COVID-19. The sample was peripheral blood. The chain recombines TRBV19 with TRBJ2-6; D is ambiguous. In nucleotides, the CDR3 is TGTGCCAGTAGTAGTCAGGGGGCCAACGTCCTGACTTTC. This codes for CASSSQGANVLTF.